This T cell receptor beta chain comes out of a study of STAT5B mutations in CD4+ large granular lymphocyte leukemia. General observations from the study: Patient CD4-sorted repertoires looked more clonal than healthy CD4+ repertoires, even without putative leukemic clones.

Regarding this clone: What it binds is not known.

Clones were sequenced by immunoSEQ multiplex PCR, and TCRdb holds only the in-frame ones, with some missing. The table includes approximately 30,000 clones, 76% detected once. Sequencing was performed on CD4+ T cells from blood buffy coats. This TCR came from a human donor in good health.

The CDR3 DNA follows: TGTGCCAGCAGTGGCCGGGGGGCCTCCTACGAGCAGTACTTC. The encoded protein is CASSGRGASYEQYF. This chain joins TRBV6-1 and TRBJ2-7, with D possibly TRBD2 on 7 matching bases. Per germline, CDR1 MNHNS and CDR2 SASEGT. The CDR3 runs to 14 residues. Trimming took 4 bases from V and 0 from J, leaving 10 bases between them.